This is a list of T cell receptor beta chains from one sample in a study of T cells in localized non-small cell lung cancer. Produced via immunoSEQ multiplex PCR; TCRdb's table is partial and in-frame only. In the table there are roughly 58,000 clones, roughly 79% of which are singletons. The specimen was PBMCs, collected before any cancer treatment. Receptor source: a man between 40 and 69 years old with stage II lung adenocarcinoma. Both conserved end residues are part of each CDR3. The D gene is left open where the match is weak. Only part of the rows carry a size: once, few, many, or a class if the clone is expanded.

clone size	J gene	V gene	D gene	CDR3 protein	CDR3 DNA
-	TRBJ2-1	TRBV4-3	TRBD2	CASSQELGLAGINEQFF	TGCGCCAGCAGCCAAGAGTTGGGGCTAGCGGGAATCAATGAGCAGTTCTTC
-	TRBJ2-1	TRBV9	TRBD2	CASSVGLAGGSPNEQFF	TGTGCCAGCAGCGTAGGACTAGCGGGAGGCTCCCCCAATGAGCAGTTCTTC
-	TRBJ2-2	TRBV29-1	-	CSVDLGGTGELFF	TGCAGCGTGGATCTGGGCGGCACCGGGGAGCTGTTTTTT
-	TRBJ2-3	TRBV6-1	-	CASSDEATDTQYF	TGTGCCAGCAGTGACGAGGCCACAGATACGCAGTATTTT
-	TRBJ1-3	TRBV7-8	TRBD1	CASSLRTGQYRNTIYF	TGTGCCAGCAGCTTGCGGACAGGGCAGTACAGAAACACCATATATTTT
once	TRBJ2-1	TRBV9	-	CASSVQGTVNEQFF	TGTGCCAGCAGCGTCCAGGGAACGGTAAATGAGCAGTTCTTC
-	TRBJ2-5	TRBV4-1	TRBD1	CASSQDTTGVETQYF	TGCGCCAGCAGCCAAGATACCACAGGGGTAGAGACCCAGTACTTC
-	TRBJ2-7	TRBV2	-	CASSEQQAEKYF	TGTGCCAGCAGTGAACAGCAGGCGGAAAAGTACTTC
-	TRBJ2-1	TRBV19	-	CASSEDDGDEQFF	TGTGCCAGTAGCGAGGACGATGGGGATGAGCAGTTCTTC
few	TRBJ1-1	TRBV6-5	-	CASSQTVNTEAFF	TGTGCCAGCAGTCAGACAGTGAACACTGAAGCTTTCTTT
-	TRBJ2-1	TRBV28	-	CASSSRGNEQFF	TGTGCCAGCAGTTCCAGGGGTAATGAGCAGTTCTTC
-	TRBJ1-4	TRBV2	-	CASSDKGTSVLSTNEKLFF	TGTGCCAGCAGTGATAAGGGGACGTCGGTGCTGTCAACTAATGAAAAACTGTTTTTT
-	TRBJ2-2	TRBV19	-	CASTPDPASTGELFF	TGTGCCAGTACCCCGGATCCTGCTAGCACCGGGGAGCTGTTTTTT
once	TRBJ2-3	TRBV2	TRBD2	CASSGGSGSADTQYF	TGTGCCAGCAGTGGGGGTAGCGGGAGTGCAGATACGCAGTATTTT
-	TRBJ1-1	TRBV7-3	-	CASSPEGLNTEAFF	TGTGCCAGCAGCCCCGAAGGGCTGAACACTGAAGCTTTCTTT
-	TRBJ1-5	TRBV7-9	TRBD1	CASSLEGQGAQPQHF	TGTGCCAGCAGCTTAGAGGGACAGGGAGCCCAGCCCCAGCATTTT
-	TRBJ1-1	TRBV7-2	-	CASSLGQSNTEAFF	TGTGCCAGCAGCCTAGGACAGTCTAACACTGAAGCTTTCTTT
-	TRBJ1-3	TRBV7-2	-	CASSLWASSGNTIYF	TGTGCCAGCAGCTTATGGGCTAGCTCTGGAAACACCATATATTTT
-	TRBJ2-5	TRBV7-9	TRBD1	CASSNDRGQYF	TGTGCCAGCAGCAACGACAGGGGCCAGTACTTC
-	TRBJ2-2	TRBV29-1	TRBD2	CSVGGGRAIGELFF	TGCAGCGTTGGGGGCGGGAGGGCCATCGGGGAGCTGTTTTTT
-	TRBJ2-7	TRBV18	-	CASSPTQTADYEQYF	TGTGCCAGCTCACCGACTCAAACAGCAGACTACGAGCAGTACTTC
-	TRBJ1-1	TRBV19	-	CASSKGGGDSYYTEAFF	TGTGCCAGTAGTAAGGGCGGGGGTGACAGCTACTACACTGAAGCTTTCTTT
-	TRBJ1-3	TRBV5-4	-	CASRPGTGGNTIYF	TGTGCCAGCAGGCCGGGGACGGGTGGAAACACCATATATTTT
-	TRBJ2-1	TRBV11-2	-	CASSLQGYEQFF	TGTGCCAGCAGCTTGCAGGGGTATGAGCAGTTCTTC
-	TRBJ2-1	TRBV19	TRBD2	CASVAGGVAGEQFF	TGTGCCAGCGTAGCGGGAGGTGTTGCTGGTGAGCAGTTCTTC
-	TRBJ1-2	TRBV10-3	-	CAISEFGEGGYTF	TGTGCCATCAGTGAGTTCGGGGAAGGGGGCTACACCTTC